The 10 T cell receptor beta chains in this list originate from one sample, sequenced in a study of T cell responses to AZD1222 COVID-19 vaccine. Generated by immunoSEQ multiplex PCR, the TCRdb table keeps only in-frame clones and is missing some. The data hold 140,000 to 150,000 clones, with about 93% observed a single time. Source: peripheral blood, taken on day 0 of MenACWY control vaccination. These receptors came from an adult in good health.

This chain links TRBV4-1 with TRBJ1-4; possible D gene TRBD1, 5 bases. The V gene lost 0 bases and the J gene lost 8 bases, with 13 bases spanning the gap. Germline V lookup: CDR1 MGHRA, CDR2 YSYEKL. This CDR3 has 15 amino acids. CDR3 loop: CASSQERGYQEKLFF. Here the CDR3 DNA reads TGCGCCAGCAGCCAAGAACGGGGGTATCAGGAAAAACTGTTTTTT.

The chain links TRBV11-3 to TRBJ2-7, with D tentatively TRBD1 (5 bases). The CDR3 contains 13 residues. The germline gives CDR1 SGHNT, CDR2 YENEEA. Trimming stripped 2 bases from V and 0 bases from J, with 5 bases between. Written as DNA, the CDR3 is TGTGCCAGCAGCTTACAGGGCTCCTACGAGCAGTACTTC. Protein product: CASSLQGSYEQYF.

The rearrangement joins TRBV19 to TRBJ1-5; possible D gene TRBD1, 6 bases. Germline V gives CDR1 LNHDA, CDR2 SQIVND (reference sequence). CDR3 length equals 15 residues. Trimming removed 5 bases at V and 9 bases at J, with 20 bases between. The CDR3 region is CASSRWDTLEPPQHF. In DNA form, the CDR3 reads TGTGCCAGTAGTCGCTGGGACACACTGGAGCCGCCCCAGCATTTT.

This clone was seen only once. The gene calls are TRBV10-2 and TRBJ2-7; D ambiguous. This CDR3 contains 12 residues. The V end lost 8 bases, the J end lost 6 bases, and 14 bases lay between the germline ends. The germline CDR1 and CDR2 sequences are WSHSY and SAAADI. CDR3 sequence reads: CASREGPGEQYF. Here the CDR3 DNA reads TGCGCCAGCCGCGAAGGGCCCGGCGAGCAGTACTTC.

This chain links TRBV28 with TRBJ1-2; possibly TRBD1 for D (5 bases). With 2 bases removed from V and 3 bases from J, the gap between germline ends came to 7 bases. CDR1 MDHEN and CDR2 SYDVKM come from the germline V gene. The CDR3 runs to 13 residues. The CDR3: CASSLAGYYGYTF. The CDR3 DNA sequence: TGTGCCAGCAGTTTAGCAGGGTACTATGGCTACACCTTC.

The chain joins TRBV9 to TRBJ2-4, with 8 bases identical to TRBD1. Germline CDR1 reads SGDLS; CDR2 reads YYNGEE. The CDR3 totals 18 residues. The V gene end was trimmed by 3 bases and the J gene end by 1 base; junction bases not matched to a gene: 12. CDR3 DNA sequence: TGTGCCAGCAGCGCGAGGGATGGACAGGGTTCCGCCAAAAACATTCAGTACTTC. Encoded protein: CASSARDGQGSAKNIQYF. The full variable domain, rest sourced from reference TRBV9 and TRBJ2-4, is DSGVTQTPKHLITATGQRVTLRCSPRSGDLSVYWYQQSLDQGLQFLIQYYNGEERAKGNILERFSAQQFPDLHSELNLSSLELGDSALYFCASSARDGQGSAKNIQYFGAGTRLSVL.

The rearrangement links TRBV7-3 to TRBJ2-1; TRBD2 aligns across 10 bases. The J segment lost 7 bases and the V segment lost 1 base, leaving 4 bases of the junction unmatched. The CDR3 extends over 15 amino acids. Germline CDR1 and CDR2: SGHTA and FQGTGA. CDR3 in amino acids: CASSLMASGSNEQFF. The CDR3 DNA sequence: TGTGCCAGCAGCTTAATGGCTAGCGGGAGTAATGAGCAGTTCTTC.

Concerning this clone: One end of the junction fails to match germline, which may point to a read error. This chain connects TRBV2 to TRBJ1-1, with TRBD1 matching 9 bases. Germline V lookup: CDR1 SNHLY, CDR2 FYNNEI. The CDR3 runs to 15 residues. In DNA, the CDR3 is TGTGCCAGCAGGGGACAGGGTCTATTGAAGACTGAAGCTTTCTTT. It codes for CASRGQGLLKTEAFF.

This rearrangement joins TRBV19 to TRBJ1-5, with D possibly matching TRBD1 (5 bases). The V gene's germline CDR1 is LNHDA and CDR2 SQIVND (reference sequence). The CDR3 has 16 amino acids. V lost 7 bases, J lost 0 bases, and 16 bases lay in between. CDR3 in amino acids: CASNPQGPYSNQPQHF. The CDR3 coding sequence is TGTGCCAGTAACCCTCAGGGCCCTTATAGCAATCAGCCCCAGCATTTT. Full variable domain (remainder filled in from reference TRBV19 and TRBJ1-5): DGGITQSPKYLFRKEGQNVTLSCEQNLNHDAMYWYRQDPGQGLRLIYYSQIVNDFQKGDIAEGYSVSREKKESFPLTVTSAQKNPTAFYLCASNPQGPYSNQPQHFGDGTRLSIL.

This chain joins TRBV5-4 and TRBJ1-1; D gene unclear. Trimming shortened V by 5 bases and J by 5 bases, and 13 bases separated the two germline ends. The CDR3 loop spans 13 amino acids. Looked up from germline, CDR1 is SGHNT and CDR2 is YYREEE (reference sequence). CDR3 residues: CASRGAEDTEAFF. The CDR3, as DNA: TGTGCCAGCAGAGGCGCGGAGGATACTGAAGCTTTCTTT. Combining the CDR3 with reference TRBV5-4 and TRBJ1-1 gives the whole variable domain ETGVTQSPTHLIKTRGQQVTLRCSSQSGHNTVSWYQQALGQGPQFIFQYYREEENGRGNFPPRFSGLQFPNYSSELNVNALELDDSALYLCASRGAEDTEAFFGQGTRLTVV.